The 21 T cell receptor beta chains listed next were all sequenced from one sample in a study of cytomegalovirus exposure and HLA in healthy donors. It was with 60 Vbeta and 13 Jbeta primers that the PCR ran. Sequencing was performed with immunoSEQ multiplex PCR; in TCRdb, only in-frame clones are kept and a portion is missing. The sample's table shows about 130,000 clones. The sequenced sample was PBMCs. The source is a woman aged 55-70 years in good health and CMV-seronegative.

The chain uses TRBV27 and TRBJ2-7; TRBD1 aligns across 7 bases. In germline, CDR1 is MNHEY, CDR2 SMNVEV (reference sequence). The CDR3 has 16 amino acids. V trimming: 0 bases; J trimming: 3 bases; junction bases outside the gene matches: 8. The CDR3, as DNA: TGTGCCAGCAGTTTATCAAGGGGGCGCATGGTCTACGAGCAGTACTTC. It codes for CASSLSRGRMVYEQYF.

The V gene is TRBV6-5, the J gene TRBJ1-2, with no clear D. Germline V gene sequence: CDR1 MNHEY, CDR2 SVGAGI. Trimming pared 5 bases from V and 4 bases from J, leaving 11 bases between. There are 13 residues in the CDR3. Written as DNA, the CDR3 is TGTGCCAGCAGTAATCCCGAGTCCTATGGCTACACCTTC. This gives the protein CASSNPESYGYTF.

The V call is TRBV5-1, the J call TRBJ1-6; D remains unclear. The CDR3 spans 13 residues. V was clipped by 0 bases and J by 14 bases, with 12 bases between them. Germline assignment: CDR1 SGHRS and CDR2 YFSETQ. CDR3 in amino acids: CASSLGASQALHF. In DNA, the CDR3 is TGCGCCAGCAGCTTGGGTGCCTCCCAGGCCCTCCACTTT. Looking up the rest from reference TRBV5-1 and TRBJ1-6 gives the full variable domain: KAGVTQTPRYLIKTRGQQVTLSCSPISGHRSVSWYQQTPGQGLQFLFEYFSETQRNKGNFPGRFSGRQFSNSRSEMNVSTLELGDSALYLCASSLGASQALHFGNGTRLTVT.

The chain carries TRBV4-2 and TRBJ2-3, with 8 bases lining up with TRBD1. Germline V gene data show CDR1 as LGHNA and CDR2 as YNFKEQ. V was clipped by 0 bases and J by 1 base; unmatched bases: 15. The CDR3 length is 20 residues. The CDR3 nucleotides read TGTGCCAGCAGCCAAGAATCGGGACAGGTTTGGTCTGACGGCACAGATACGCAGTATTTT. This sequence encodes CASSQESGQVWSDGTDTQYF.

The chain combines TRBV29-1 with TRBJ2-2, with TRBD2 identical over 8 bases. Germline CDR1 and CDR2: SQVTM and ANQGSEA. Unmatched junction bases numbered 6, after V lost 0 bases and J lost 3 bases. The CDR3 is made up of 16 amino acids. The CDR3 loop reads CSVEDRSGRYTGELFF. The CDR3 nucleotides are TGCAGCGTTGAAGATAGGAGCGGGAGATACACCGGGGAGCTGTTTTTT.

The chain joins TRBV5-6 to TRBJ2-3; D unresolved. V gave up 3 bases and J gave up 0 bases, with 17 bases separating them. The germline gives CDR1 SGHDT, CDR2 YYEEEE. The CDR3 is 17 amino acids. The CDR3 loop is CASSWASQSISTDTQYF. In DNA form, the CDR3 reads TGTGCCAGCAGCTGGGCCAGTCAGAGCATAAGCACAGATACGCAGTATTTT.

V is TRBV6-1 and J is TRBJ1-1; 9 nucleotides align to TRBD1. V lost 7 bases and J lost 3; bases outside the gene matches: 9. CDR1 is MNHNS, CDR2 SASEGT, per germline. This CDR3 contains 15 residues. CDR3 protein: CASKYRGREDTEAFF. Written as DNA, the CDR3 is TGTGCCAGCAAATACAGGGGGCGGGAGGACACTGAAGCTTTCTTT.

J is TRBJ2-4 and V is TRBV4-2, with TRBD1 matching 7 bases. The CDR3 sequence is 16 residues long. J was trimmed by 6 bases and V by 0 bases; bases with no gene match: 8. Germline loops: CDR1 LGHNA, CDR2 YNFKEQ. CDR3 sequence reads: CASSQDRTPGGNIQYF. In DNA form, the CDR3 reads TGTGCCAGCAGCCAAGATCGGACGCCAGGGGGAAACATTCAGTACTTC.

The V call is TRBV7-9, the J call TRBJ2-1, with TRBD2 as a possible D gene (5 bases). There are 15 residues in the CDR3. In germline, CDR1 is SEHNR, CDR2 FQNEAQ (reference sequence). Between the trimmed V and J ends, which lost 5 bases and 3 bases, there was a span of 14 bases. CDR3 bases: TGTGCCAGCAGCAAACTGGACTCAATCTACAATGAGCAGTTCTTC. Amino acid sequence: CASSKLDSIYNEQFF.

This chain connects TRBV7-3 to TRBJ2-2; no reliable D call. Germline CDR1 is SGHTA and CDR2 is FQGTGA. CDR3 length equals 14 residues. The V and J ends lost 5 bases and 8 bases respectively, with 15 bases between them. In DNA form, the CDR3 reads TGTGCCAGCAGCCAAGGTGGTAGCAGTGGGGAGCTGTTTTTT. Encoded protein: CASSQGGSSGELFF.

V and J are TRBV5-4 and TRBJ1-1; 11 nucleotides line up with TRBD1. There are 16 residues in the CDR3. Trimming cost V 4 bases and J 5 bases; bases outside gene matches: 10. Germline CDR1 reads SGHNT; CDR2 reads YYREEE (reference sequence). CDR3 in DNA: TGTGCCAGCAGCCGGACAGGGGGCGCTCTCGGGACTGAAGCTTTCTTT. It encodes CASSRTGGALGTEAFF.

The chain has TRBV5-1 and TRBJ1-2; D is ambiguous. CDR1 SGHRS and CDR2 YFSETQ come from the germline V gene. Trimming removed 0 bases from V and 8 bases from J, with 8 bases in between. The CDR3 sequence is 12 residues long. CDR3 nucleotide sequence: TGCGCCAGCAGCTTGGATGGGGAGGGCTACACCTTC. This gives the protein CASSLDGEGYTF.

The chain has TRBV19 and TRBJ2-5, with D possibly being TRBD2 (6 bases). This CDR3 is 14 amino acids long. Germline CDR1 LNHDA, CDR2 SQIVND (reference sequence). V lost 6 bases and J 4 bases, leaving 15 bases between the germline ends. The CDR3 DNA reads as TGTGCCAGTAGCAATCAGGGAGGTAGAGAGACCCAGTACTTC. Translating gives CASSNQGGRETQYF.

The chain joins TRBV6-1 to TRBJ2-7; D is possibly TRBD2 (5 bases). The V end was cut by 3 bases, the J end by 2 bases, with 17 bases between. The CDR3 totals 16 residues. Germline V gene sequence: CDR1 MNHNS, CDR2 SASEGT. Here the CDR3 DNA reads TGTGCCAGCAGTGAGACCGGGGATCCGGCTCCCTACGAGCAGTACTTC. It encodes CASSETGDPAPYEQYF.

V is TRBV19 and J is TRBJ1-5, with D unresolved. Per the germline V gene, CDR1 is LNHDA and CDR2 is SQIVND (reference sequence). Between the trimmed V and J ends, which lost 5 bases and 4 bases, there was a span of 15 bases. The CDR3 runs 15 residues. The CDR3 bases are TGTGCCAGTAGTTCCGAGGAGGGTTGGAATCAGCCCCAGCATTTT. Encoded protein: CASSSEEGWNQPQHF.

The chain links TRBV7-3 to TRBJ1-2; 8 bases fit TRBD1. This CDR3 is built from 17 residues. Germline CDR1 is SGHTA and CDR2 is FQGTGA. V trimming: 5 bases; J trimming: 4 bases; junction bases outside the gene matches: 15. As DNA, the CDR3 is TGTGCCAGCAGCCCTAATGGCGGATCAGGGGGCAGCTATGGCTACACCTTC. Its protein product is CASSPNGGSGGSYGYTF. The full variable domain, its missing parts supplied by reference TRBV7-3 and TRBJ1-2, is GAGVSQTPSNKVTEKGKYVELRCDPISGHTALYWYRQSLGQGPEFLIYFQGTGAADDSGLPNDRFFAVRPEGSVSTLKIQRTERGDSAVYLCASSPNGGSGGSYGYTFGSGTRLTVV.

The V gene is TRBV6-1, the J gene TRBJ1-4, with 7 bases matching TRBD1. The CDR3 is 16 residues long. V was pared by 2 bases and J by 5 bases, with 8 bases of the junction left unmatched. Germline CDR1 MNHNS, CDR2 SASEGT. The CDR3 protein is CASSELFGQANEKLFF. CDR3 DNA sequence: TGTGCCAGCAGTGAATTGTTTGGACAGGCAAATGAAAAACTGTTTTTT.

The V call is TRBV7-6, the J call TRBJ1-1, with TRBD1 matching over 8 bases. With 6 bases clipped from V and 1 base from J, the junction kept 1 base outside the gene matches. CDR3 length: 13 residues. CDR1 SGHVS and CDR2 FNYEAQ come from the germline V gene. Here the CDR3 reads CASRGTGNTEAFF. The CDR3 coding sequence is TGTGCCAGCAGGGGGACAGGGAACACTGAAGCTTTCTTT.

This chain uses TRBV28 with TRBJ1-2; 9 bases align to TRBD1. The CDR3 has 14 amino acids. The V gene end was trimmed by 3 bases and the J gene end by 2 bases; junction bases not matched to a gene: 1. CDR1 MDHEN and CDR2 SYDVKM come from the germline V gene. The DNA for the CDR3 is TGTGCCAGCAGTTTTGGACAGGGGAACTATGGCTACACCTTC. It specifies CASSFGQGNYGYTF.

V and J are TRBV7-2 and TRBJ2-6; D is perhaps TRBD2 (5 bases). Germline loops: CDR1 SGHTA, CDR2 FQGNSA. The CDR3 length is 19 residues. Between the trimmed V and J ends, which lost 1 base and 0 bases, there was a span of 16 bases. The CDR3 nucleotides read TGTGCCAGCAGCTTAGGTAGCGTCGTAAGCTTCTCTGGGGCCAACGTCCTGACTTTC. Translation gives CASSLGSVVSFSGANVLTF.

The chain couples TRBV2 to TRBJ1-2; perhaps TRBD1 as D (6 bases). The CDR3 is 13 residues long. Trimming cost V 6 bases and J 11 bases, with 19 bases left between them. The germline gives CDR1 SNHLY, CDR2 FYNNEI. The CDR3 nucleotides are TGTGCCAGCAGCTTAACCGGGACAATTTATTACACCTTC. This encodes CASSLTGTIYYTF. The variable domain in full, with the rest retrieved from reference TRBV2 and TRBJ1-2, is EPEVTQTPSHQVTQMGQEVILRCVPISNHLYFYWYRQILGQKVEFLVSFYNNEISEKSEIFDDQFSVERPDGSNFTLKIRSTKLEDSAMYFCASSLTGTIYYTFGSGTRLTVV.